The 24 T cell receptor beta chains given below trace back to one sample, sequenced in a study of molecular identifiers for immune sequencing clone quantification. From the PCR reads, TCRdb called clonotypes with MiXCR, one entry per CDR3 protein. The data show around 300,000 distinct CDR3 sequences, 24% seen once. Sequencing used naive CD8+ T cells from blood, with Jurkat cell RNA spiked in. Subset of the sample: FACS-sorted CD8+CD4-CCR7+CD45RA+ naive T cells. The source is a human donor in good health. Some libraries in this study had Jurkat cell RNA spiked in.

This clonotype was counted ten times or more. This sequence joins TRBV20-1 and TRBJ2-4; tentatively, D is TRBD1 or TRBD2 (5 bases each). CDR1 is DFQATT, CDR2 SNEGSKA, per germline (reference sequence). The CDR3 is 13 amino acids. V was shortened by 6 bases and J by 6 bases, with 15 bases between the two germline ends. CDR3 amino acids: CSASLGELNIQYF. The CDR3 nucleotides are TGCAGTGCCTCATTGGGGGAGTTAAACATTCAGTACTTC.

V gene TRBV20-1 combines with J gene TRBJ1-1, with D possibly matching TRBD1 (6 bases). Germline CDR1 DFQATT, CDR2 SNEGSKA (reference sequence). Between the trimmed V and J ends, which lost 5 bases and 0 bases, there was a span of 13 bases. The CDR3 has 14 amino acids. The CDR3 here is CSAGGDTMNTEAFF. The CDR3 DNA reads TGCAGTGCTGGAGGGGACACCATGAACACTGAAGCTTTCTTT.

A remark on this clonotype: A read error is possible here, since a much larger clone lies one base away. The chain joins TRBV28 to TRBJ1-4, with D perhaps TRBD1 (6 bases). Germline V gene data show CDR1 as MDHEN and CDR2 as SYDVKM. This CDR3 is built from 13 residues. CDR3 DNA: TGTACCAGCACCGAGGAGGGGGGTGAAAAACTGTTTTTT. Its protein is CTSTEEGGEKLFF.

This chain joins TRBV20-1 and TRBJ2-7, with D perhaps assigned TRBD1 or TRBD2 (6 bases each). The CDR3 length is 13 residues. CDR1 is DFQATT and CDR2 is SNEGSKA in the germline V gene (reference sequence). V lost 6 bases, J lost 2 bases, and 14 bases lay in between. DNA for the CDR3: TGCAGTGCCCGCACCGGGGGCACCTACGAGCAGTACTTC. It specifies CSARTGGTYEQYF.

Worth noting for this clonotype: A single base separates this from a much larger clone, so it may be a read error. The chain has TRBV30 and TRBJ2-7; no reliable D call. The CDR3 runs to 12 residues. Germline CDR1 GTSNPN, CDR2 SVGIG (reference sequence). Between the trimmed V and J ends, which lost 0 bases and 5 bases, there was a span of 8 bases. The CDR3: CAWSVAVDEQYF. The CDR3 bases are TGTGCCTGGAGTGTGGCGGTGGACGAGCAGTACTTC.

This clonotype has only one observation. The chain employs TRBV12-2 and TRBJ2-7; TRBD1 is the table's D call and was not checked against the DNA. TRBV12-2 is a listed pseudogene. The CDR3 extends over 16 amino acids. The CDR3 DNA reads TGTGCAAGTCGCCCCTGGTTTGGACAACGAACCACCGAGCAGTACTTC. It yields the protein CASRPWFGQRTTEQYF.

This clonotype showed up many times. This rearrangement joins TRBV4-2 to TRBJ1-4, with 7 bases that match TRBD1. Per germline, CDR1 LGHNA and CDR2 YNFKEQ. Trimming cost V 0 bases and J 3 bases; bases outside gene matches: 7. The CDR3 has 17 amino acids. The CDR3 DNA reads TGTGCCAGCAGCCAAGATATACAGACAGGGCCTAATGAAAAACTGTTTTTT. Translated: CASSQDIQTGPNEKLFF.

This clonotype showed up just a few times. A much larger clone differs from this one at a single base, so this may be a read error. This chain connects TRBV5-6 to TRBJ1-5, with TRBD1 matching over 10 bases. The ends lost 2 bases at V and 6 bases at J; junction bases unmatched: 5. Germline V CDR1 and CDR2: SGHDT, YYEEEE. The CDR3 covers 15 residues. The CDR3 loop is CASSFVTGGGQPQHF. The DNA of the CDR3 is TGTGCCAGCAGCTTTGTGACAGGGGGCGGTCAGCCCCAGCATTTT.

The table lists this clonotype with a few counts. CDR3 residues: CASSLAGSGIAYEQYF. CDR3 DNA sequence: TGTGCCAGCAGCCTTGCTGGTAGCGGGATAGCCTACGAGCAGTACTTC. The chain has TRBV27 and TRBJ2-7; 8 bases map to TRBD2. Germline-derived CDR1 and CDR2 are MNHEY and SMNVEV (reference sequence). V gave up 6 bases and J gave up 2 bases; unmatched junction bases: 12. The CDR3 length is 16 residues.

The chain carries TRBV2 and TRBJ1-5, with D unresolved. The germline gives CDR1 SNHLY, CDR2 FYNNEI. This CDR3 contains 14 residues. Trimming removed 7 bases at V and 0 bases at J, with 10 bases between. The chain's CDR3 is CASNKAPSNQPQHF. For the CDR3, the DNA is TGTGCCAGCAATAAAGCCCCTAGCAATCAGCCCCAGCATTTT.

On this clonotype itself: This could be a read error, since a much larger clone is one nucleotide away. The CDR3 DNA sequence: TGCAGCGTTGCGGACCCGAGCACAGATATGCAGTATTTT. Translating it yields CSVADPSTDMQYF. The V call is TRBV29-1, the J call TRBJ2-3, with D uncertain. There are 13 residues in the CDR3. Looked up from germline, CDR1 is SQVTM and CDR2 is ANQGSEA.

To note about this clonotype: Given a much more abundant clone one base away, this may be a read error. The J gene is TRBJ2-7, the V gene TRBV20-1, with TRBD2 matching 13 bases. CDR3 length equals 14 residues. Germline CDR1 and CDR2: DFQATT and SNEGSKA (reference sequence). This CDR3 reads CSARTSGSPYGQYF. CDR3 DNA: TGCAGTGCCCGGACTAGCGGGAGTCCCTACGGGCAGTACTTC.

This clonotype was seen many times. As DNA, the CDR3 is TGCGCCAGCAGCCAAGTCTTGTGGGCCGGAGCAGATACGCAGTATTTT. It specifies CASSQVLWAGADTQYF. This chain uses TRBV4-1 with TRBJ2-3; D gene unclear. Germline values: CDR1 MGHRA, CDR2 YSYEKL. The V gene lost 1 base and the J gene lost 4 bases, with 15 bases spanning the gap. The CDR3 loop spans 16 amino acids.

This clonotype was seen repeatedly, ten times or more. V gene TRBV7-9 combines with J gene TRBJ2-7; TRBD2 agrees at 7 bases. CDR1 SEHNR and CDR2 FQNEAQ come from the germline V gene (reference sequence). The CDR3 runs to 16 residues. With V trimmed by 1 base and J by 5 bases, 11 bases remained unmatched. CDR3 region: CASSLGAGEATHEQYF. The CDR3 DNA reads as TGTGCCAGCAGCTTAGGGGCGGGGGAGGCCACCCACGAGCAGTACTTC.

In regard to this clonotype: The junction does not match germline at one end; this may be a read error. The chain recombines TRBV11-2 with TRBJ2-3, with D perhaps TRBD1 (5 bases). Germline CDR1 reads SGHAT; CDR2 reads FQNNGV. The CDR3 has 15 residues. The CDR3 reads CASSSMGPSTETQYF. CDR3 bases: TGTGCCAGCAGCTCCATGGGGCCGAGCACAGAAACGCAGTATTTT.

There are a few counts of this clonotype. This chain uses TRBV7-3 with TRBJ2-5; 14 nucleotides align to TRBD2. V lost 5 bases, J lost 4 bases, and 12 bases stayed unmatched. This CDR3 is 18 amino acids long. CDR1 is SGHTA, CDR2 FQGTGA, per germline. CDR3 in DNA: TGTGCCAGCAGCACTGGGACTAGCGGGAGTGGGGCGGCAGAGACCCAGTACTTC. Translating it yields CASSTGTSGSGAAETQYF.

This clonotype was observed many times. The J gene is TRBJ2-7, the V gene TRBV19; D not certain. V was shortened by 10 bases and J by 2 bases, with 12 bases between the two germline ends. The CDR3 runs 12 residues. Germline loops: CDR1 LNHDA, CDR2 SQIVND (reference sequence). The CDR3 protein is CATLASTYEQYF. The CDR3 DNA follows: TGTGCCACCCTCGCGAGTACCTACGAGCAGTACTTC.

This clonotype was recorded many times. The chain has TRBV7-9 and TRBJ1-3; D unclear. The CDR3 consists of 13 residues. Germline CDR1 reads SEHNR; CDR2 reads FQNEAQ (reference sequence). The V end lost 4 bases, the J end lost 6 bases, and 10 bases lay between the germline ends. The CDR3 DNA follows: TGTGCCAGCAGCTCTGTCGGGGAAAACACCATATATTTT. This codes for CASSSVGENTIYF.

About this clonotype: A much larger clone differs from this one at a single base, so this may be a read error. DNA for the CDR3: TGTGCCAGCAGTCTCTCAGGGTTGGCCTCTCAGCCCCAGCATTTT. Protein product: CASSLSGLASQPQHF. The chain recombines TRBV9 with TRBJ1-5; possibly TRBD1 for D (5 bases). Trimming cost V 5 bases and J 6 bases, with 18 bases left between them. Germline CDR1 and CDR2: SGDLS and YYNGEE. This CDR3 contains 15 residues.

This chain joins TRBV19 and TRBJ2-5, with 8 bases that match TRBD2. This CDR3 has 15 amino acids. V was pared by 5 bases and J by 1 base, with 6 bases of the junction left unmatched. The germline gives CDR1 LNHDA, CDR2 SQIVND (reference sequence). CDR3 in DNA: TGTGCCAGTAGTGTAGGGCTAGCGGGCCAAGAGACCCAGTACTTC. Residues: CASSVGLAGQETQYF.

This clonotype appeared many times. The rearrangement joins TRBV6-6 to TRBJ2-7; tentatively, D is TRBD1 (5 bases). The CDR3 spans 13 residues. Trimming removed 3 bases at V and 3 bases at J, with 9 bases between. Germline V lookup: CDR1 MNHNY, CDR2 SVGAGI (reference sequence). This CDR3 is CASSYWTHYEQYF. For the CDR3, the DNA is TGTGCCAGCAGTTATTGGACACACTACGAGCAGTACTTC.

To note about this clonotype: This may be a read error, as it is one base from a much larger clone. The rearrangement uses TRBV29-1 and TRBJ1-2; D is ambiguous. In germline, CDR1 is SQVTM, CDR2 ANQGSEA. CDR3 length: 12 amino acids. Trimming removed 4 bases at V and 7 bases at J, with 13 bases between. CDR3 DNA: TGCAGCGTTGTGTTTGAGCCTTGTGGCTACACCTTC. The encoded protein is CSVVFEPCGYTF.

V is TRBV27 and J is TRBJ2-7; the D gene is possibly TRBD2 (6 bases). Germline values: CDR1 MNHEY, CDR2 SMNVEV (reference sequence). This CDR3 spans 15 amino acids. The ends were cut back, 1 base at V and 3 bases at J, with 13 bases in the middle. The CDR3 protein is CASSLWGTGHYEQYF. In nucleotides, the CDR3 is TGTGCCAGCAGTTTATGGGGGACTGGCCACTACGAGCAGTACTTC.

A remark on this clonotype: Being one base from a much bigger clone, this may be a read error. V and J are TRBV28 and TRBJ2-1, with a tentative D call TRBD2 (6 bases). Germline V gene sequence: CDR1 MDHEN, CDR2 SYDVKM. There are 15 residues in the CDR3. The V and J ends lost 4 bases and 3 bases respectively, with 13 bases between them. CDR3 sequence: CASSSHRELYNEQFF. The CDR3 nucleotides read TGTGCCAGCAGTTCCCACCGGGAGCTCTACAATGAGCAGTTCTTC.